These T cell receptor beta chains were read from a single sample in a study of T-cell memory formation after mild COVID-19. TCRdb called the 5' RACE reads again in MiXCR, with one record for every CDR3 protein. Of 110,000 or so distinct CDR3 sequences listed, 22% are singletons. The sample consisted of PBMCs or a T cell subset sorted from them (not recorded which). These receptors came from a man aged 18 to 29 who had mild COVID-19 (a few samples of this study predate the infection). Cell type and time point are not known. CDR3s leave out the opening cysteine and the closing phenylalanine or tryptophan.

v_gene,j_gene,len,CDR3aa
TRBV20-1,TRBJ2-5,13,SARASGTSQETQY
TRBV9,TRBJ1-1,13,ASSAGQGPSTEAF
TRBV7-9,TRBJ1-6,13,ASRAPGVGDSPLH
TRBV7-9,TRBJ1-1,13,ASSLESGMNTEAF
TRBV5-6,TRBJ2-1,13,ASKLRDGKYNEQF
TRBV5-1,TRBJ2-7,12,ASSSRELGYEQY
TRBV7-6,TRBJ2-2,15,ASSLEGQPRDTGELF
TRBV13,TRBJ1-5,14,ASSFTGTGINQPQH
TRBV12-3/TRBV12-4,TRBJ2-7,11,ASSLVQGYEQY
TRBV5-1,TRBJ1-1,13,ASSFRSGANTEAF
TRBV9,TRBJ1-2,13,ASSDRDRTNYGYT
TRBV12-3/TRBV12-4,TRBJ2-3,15,ASSFSAGGTSTDTQY
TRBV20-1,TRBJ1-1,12,SASDRARVSEAF
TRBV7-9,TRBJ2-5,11,ASSLGNQETQY
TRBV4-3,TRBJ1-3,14,ASSQDPGTGYNTIY
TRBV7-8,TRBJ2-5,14,ASSLVPSSAPETQY
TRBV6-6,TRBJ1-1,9,ASSYDTEAF
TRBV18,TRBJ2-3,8,ASGTDTQY
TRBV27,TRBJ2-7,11,ASSFSFSYEQY
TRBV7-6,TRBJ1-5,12,ASSLGTGDQPQH
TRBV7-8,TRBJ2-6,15,ASSPGTIGSGANVLT
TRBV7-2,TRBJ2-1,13,ASSTWTGGSNEQF
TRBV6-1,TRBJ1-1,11,ASSGYIYTEAF
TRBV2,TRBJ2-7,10,ASSDLPYEQY
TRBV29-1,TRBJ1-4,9,SVGFLSELF
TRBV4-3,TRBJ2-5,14,ASSQVRLSEQETQY
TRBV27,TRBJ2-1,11,ASSPTGYDEQF
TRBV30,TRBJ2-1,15,AWSASPMVSSYNEQF
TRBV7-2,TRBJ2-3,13,AITGTSGVTDTQY
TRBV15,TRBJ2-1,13,ATSREGAAYNEQF
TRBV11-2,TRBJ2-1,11,ASSLASDNEQF
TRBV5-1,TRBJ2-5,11,ASSLEGEETQY
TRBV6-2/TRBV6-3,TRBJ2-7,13,ASSYVGSPLEEQY
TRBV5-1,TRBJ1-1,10,ASSSTRSEAF
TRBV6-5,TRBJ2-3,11,ASSPDSTDTQY
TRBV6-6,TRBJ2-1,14,ASSKTSGGASGEQF
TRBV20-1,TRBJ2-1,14,SATSGASGARGEQF
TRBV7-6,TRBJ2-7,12,ASSQTGGTNEQY
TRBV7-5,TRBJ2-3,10,ISVPELDTQY